Here is one TCR beta chain with its context. The antigen is undetermined. The data were obtained in a study of T cells in Graves' hyperthyroidism and ophthalmopathy. The length of the CDR3 is 14 residues. Per the germline V gene, CDR1 is SGHDN and CDR2 is FVKESK. Trimming removed 2 bases from V and 5 bases from J, with 12 bases in between. Findings of the study overall: Stable hyperthyroidism was separated from ophthalmopathy by a model based on 13 V-J features.

Amplified TCR beta CDR3 regions derived from RNA transcripts. TCR CDR3 regions were first amplified by RT-PCR with HTBI primers. TCRdb fed the multiplex PCR reads into MiXCR, producing one record per CDR3 protein. The sample has approximately 590,000 distinct CDR3 sequences, 46% seen once. Uncontrolled infection, other autoimmune disease, pregnancy or lactation excluded patients. Diagnosis rested on symptoms, serum thyroxine and TRAb, thyroid ultrasound, and orbital computed tomography. The specimen sequenced was peripheral blood or thyroid tissue (not recorded which). The source of this sequence is a woman aged 18-35 years with Graves' hyperthyroidism. The chain combines TRBV14 with TRBJ2-5; D is perhaps TRBD1 (6 bases). CDR3 DNA: TGTGCCAGCAGCCAACGGGACCAGGGGGAGACCCAGTACTTC. Translation: CASSQRDQGETQYF.